A single sample is the source of the 21 T cell receptor beta chains below, sequenced in a study of blood T cell repertoires in COVID-19 (dated by TCRdb to 2019 to 2021). Libraries were built with the immunoSEQ multiplex PCR assay. Sourced from immuneACCESS, this table was stored by TCRdb with only in-frame sequences that have V and J called. A share of the clones is absent; for the studies checked, an unresolved V gene accounts for under half, and the remainder has no known explanation. The sample contains about 91,000 clones, about 80% of them found a single time. The ten largest clones add up to around 24% of the sample. The sequenced sample was peripheral blood. The receptor set was obtained from an older man with acute or convalescent COVID-19.

There are a few counts of this clone. The V and J genes are TRBV25-1 and TRBJ2-7, with D tentatively TRBD2 (5 bases). The V and J ends lost 5 bases and 4 bases respectively, with 21 bases between them. Germline V gene data show CDR1 as MGHDK and CDR2 as SYGVNS. There are 16 residues in the CDR3. The CDR3 spells CASSPTDAEGRYEQYF. CDR3 nucleotides: TGTGCCAGCAGTCCGACGGACGCCGAGGGTCGATACGAGCAGTACTTC.

The CDR3 is CASSVYLGRTDTQYF. CDR3 nucleotides: TGTGCCAGCAGCGTTTATTTGGGGAGGACAGATACGCAGTATTTT. The chain employs TRBV9 and TRBJ2-3; maybe TRBD2 (6 bases). The CDR3 sequence is 15 residues long. The germline V gene has CDR1 SGDLS and CDR2 YYNGEE. Trimming took off 2 bases at V and 3 bases at J, with 13 bases between the two ends.

This chain links TRBV11-3 with TRBJ1-1, with 7 bases fitting TRBD1. CDR1 SGHNT and CDR2 YENEEA come from the germline V gene. CDR3 size: 12 residues. The V gene end was trimmed by 6 bases and the J gene end by 11 bases; junction bases not matched to a gene: 9. The chain's CDR3 is CASRLSGGPAFF. The CDR3 DNA reads TGTGCCAGCAGGCTATCAGGGGGTCCGGCTTTCTTT.

This chain connects TRBV7-2 to TRBJ2-2, with TRBD1 matching over 10 bases. The CDR3 consists of 16 residues. CDR1 is SGHTA and CDR2 is FQGNSA in the germline V gene. Germline trimming cut 5 bases from V and 6 bases from J; bases unmatched to any gene: 9. The CDR3 loop is CASSIRQGAGAGELFF. The CDR3 DNA follows: TGTGCCAGCAGCATAAGACAGGGGGCCGGCGCCGGGGAGCTGTTTTTT.

The table lists this clone with a count of one. The chain uses TRBV4-3 and TRBJ2-1, with 9 bases matching TRBD2. The CDR3 length is 16 residues. V shed 4 bases, J shed 9 bases, and the junction held 13 bases outside the gene matches. Germline lookup yields CDR1 LGHNA and CDR2 YSLEER. CDR3 region: CASSPIYSAGGPEQFF. Written as DNA, the CDR3 is TGCGCCAGCAGCCCGATCTATTCGGCGGGAGGGCCTGAGCAGTTCTTC.

This clone was detected only a few times. CDR3 protein: CASTRTRRTSGRYNEQFF. CDR3 sequence (DNA): TGTGCCAGTACCCGGACTCGACGGACTAGCGGGCGCTACAATGAGCAGTTCTTC. This chain joins TRBV19 and TRBJ2-1, with 11 bases that match TRBD2. The germline CDR1 and CDR2 sequences are LNHDA and SQIVND (reference sequence). CDR3 length equals 18 residues. Trimming took 7 bases from V and 3 from J; bases not matched to a gene: 14.

The rearrangement links TRBV5-5 to TRBJ2-7; D unresolved. Germline assignment: CDR1 SGHKS and CDR2 YYEKEE (reference sequence). There are 12 residues in the CDR3. V was trimmed by 6 bases and J by 0 bases, leaving 7 bases between them. This chain's CDR3 is CASTQDSYEQYF. The CDR3 nucleotides are TGTGCCAGCACCCAGGACTCCTACGAGCAGTACTTC.

The chain couples TRBV9 to TRBJ2-7; the match to TRBD1 covers 10 bases. V trimming: 0 bases; J trimming: 6 bases; junction bases outside the gene matches: 9. Per the germline V gene, CDR1 is SGDLS and CDR2 is YYNGEE. The CDR3 contains 16 residues. The CDR3 spells CASSVESVDRGGEQYF. DNA of the CDR3: TGTGCCAGCAGCGTAGAGTCGGTGGACAGGGGGGGCGAGCAGTACTTC.

V usage is TRBV6-5 and J usage is TRBJ2-7, with D possibly TRBD1 on 6 matching bases. Germline V CDR1 and CDR2: MNHEY, SVGAGI. The CDR3 runs 15 residues. Trimming removed 7 bases at V and 0 bases at J, with 16 bases between. The chain's CDR3 is CASIRPGVRSYEQYF. CDR3 DNA: TGTGCCAGCATTAGGCCAGGGGTCCGCTCCTACGAGCAGTACTTC.

The chain combines TRBV3-1 (or the pseudogene TRBV3-2) with TRBJ2-2; D not certain. This CDR3 contains 13 residues. Germline CDR1 reads LGHDT; CDR2 reads YNNKEL (reference sequence). Trimming removed 0 bases at V and 7 bases at J, with 6 bases between. CDR3 region: CASSQDRVGELFF. The CDR3, as DNA: TGTGCCAGCAGCCAAGATCGCGTCGGGGAGCTGTTTTTT.

This rearrangement joins TRBV19 to TRBJ1-5, with D unclear. Trimming stripped 5 bases from V and 1 base from J, with 12 bases between. The germline CDR1 and CDR2 sequences are LNHDA and SQIVND (reference sequence). The CDR3 runs 15 residues. The CDR3 nucleotides read TGTGCCAGTAGTCGGGAAGGTACGAGCAATCAGCCCCAGCATTTT. Residues: CASSREGTSNQPQHF.

The rearrangement uses TRBV5-4 and TRBJ2-5, with 8 bases that match TRBD2. CDR3 length equals 16 residues. Germline V CDR1 and CDR2: SGHNT, YYREEE (reference sequence). The trim removed 1 base at V and 3 bases at J, leaving 8 bases unmatched. In nucleotides, the CDR3 is TGTGCCAGCAGCTTGACAAGCGGGAGATCGGAAGAGACCCAGTACTTC. Translating it yields CASSLTSGRSEETQYF.

The chain links TRBV6-5 to TRBJ2-3; a weak D match, TRBD1 (5 bases). Trimming stripped 2 bases from V and 1 base from J, with 10 bases between. CDR3 length equals 15 residues. Germline V gene sequence: CDR1 MNHEY, CDR2 SVGAGI. The CDR3 nucleotides read TGTGCCAGCAGTTACACAGGTGCTGGCACAGATACGCAGTATTTT. It encodes CASSYTGAGTDTQYF.

The chain employs TRBV7-9 and TRBJ2-7; TRBD2 aligns across 10 bases. The CDR3 has 14 residues. After removal of 5 bases from V and 1 base from J, the junction contained 2 bases not matched to a gene. CDR1 and CDR2 (germline): SEHNR, FQNEAQ (reference sequence). The CDR3 DNA sequence: TGTGCCAGCAGCCGGACTAGCGGTTCCTACGAGCAGTACTTC. Its translation is CASSRTSGSYEQYF.

Only a few counts were recorded for this clone. V is TRBV4-2 and J is TRBJ1-1; 9 positions agree with TRBD1. Germline V gene lookup returns CDR1 LGHNA and CDR2 YNFKEQ. This CDR3 spans 14 amino acids. V gave up 6 bases and J gave up 2 bases; unmatched junction bases: 4. DNA of the CDR3: TGTGCCAGCAGGGACAGGGGCGCCAACACTGAAGCTTTCTTT. It encodes CASRDRGANTEAFF.

The V call is TRBV28, the J call TRBJ1-4; 10 nucleotides align to TRBD1. J lost 7 bases, V lost 3 bases, and 8 bases had no gene match. The CDR3 covers 16 residues. CDR1 MDHEN and CDR2 SYDVKM come from the germline V gene. CDR3 coding DNA: TGTGCCAGCAGTTTGGTGACAGGGGGCTGGATTGAAAAACTGTTTTTT. Its protein is CASSLVTGGWIEKLFF.

This clone was recorded only once. This sequence joins TRBV10-3 and TRBJ2-7; D unresolved. V lost 5 bases, J lost 0 bases, and 11 bases lay in between. Germline CDR1 reads ENHRY; CDR2 reads SYGVKD. There are 14 residues in the CDR3. CDR3 region: CAISQQKISYEQYF. CDR3 nucleotides: TGTGCCATCAGTCAACAGAAAATCTCCTACGAGCAGTACTTC.

V usage is TRBV21-1 and J usage is TRBJ2-7; the table names TRBD2, a call not compared with the DNA. TRBV21-1 is designated a pseudogene. The CDR3 runs 16 residues. The CDR3 DNA sequence: TGTGCCAGCAGCAAAGGGAGGGGTTTGACCTCCTACGAGCAGTACTTC. Amino acids: CASSKGRGLTSYEQYF.

This sequence joins TRBV21-1 and TRBJ2-1; the D call in the table, TRBD1, was not verified against the DNA. TRBV21-1 is a documented pseudogene. The CDR3 totals 13 residues. Here the CDR3 reads CASPESGNNEQFF. The DNA of the CDR3 is TGTGCCAGCCCGGAATCAGGGAACAATGAGCAGTTCTTC.

The rearrangement uses TRBV29-1 and TRBJ2-7, with D uncertain. CDR3 size: 16 residues. V was trimmed by 2 bases and J by 0 bases, leaving 17 bases between them. Germline V gene data show CDR1 as SQVTM and CDR2 as ANQGSEA. CDR3 amino acids: CSVEPRGQSDSYEQYF. CDR3 sequence (DNA): TGCAGCGTTGAACCGCGTGGGCAGAGTGACTCCTACGAGCAGTACTTC.

The chain combines TRBV27 with TRBJ2-7, with TRBD2 matching over 7 bases. The V and J ends lost 2 bases and 2 bases, in that order; junction bases with no gene match: 6. This CDR3 region has 15 residues. Germline-derived CDR1 and CDR2 are MNHEY and SMNVEV (reference sequence). In DNA, the CDR3 is TGTGCCAGCAGTTTAGGGCGGGAGTTCACCTACGAGCAGTACTTC. Translation: CASSLGREFTYEQYF.